One and the same sample provided the 13 T cell receptor beta chains below, sequenced in a study of cytotoxic CD8 clonotypes in ibrutinib-treated CLL. The protocol was immunoSEQ multiplex PCR, while the TCRdb copy is restricted to in-frame clones and leaves out a portion. The data hold about 140,000 clones, with approximately 80% observed a single time. Sequenced here: PBMCs, sampled after 12 months of ibrutinib treatment. All receptors come from a human donor with chronic lymphocytic leukemia.

V gene TRBV28 combines with J gene TRBJ1-5; D possibly corresponds to TRBD1 (6 bases). The CDR3 has 10 residues. Trimming removed 4 bases at V and 15 bases at J, with 10 bases between. The V gene's germline CDR1 is MDHEN and CDR2 SYDVKM. In DNA, the CDR3 is TGTGCCAGCAGTTCGGGACAATCGCATTTT. Its translation: CASSSGQSHF.

The chain has TRBV10-1 and TRBJ2-5; TRBD1 aligns across 7 bases. Germline CDR1 reads WNHNN; CDR2 reads SYGVQD (reference sequence). CDR3 size: 15 residues. The trim removed 2 bases at V and 3 bases at J, leaving 6 bases unmatched. CDR3 protein: CASSEGAQGEETQYF. CDR3 bases: TGCGCCAGCAGTGAGGGGGCCCAGGGGGAAGAGACCCAGTACTTC.

This clone was counted between two and nine times. The chain joins TRBV4-3 to TRBJ2-7; 8 nucleotides match TRBD1. V lost 4 bases and J lost 1; bases outside the gene matches: 6. Germline values: CDR1 LGHNA, CDR2 YSLEER. CDR3 length: 15 residues. The CDR3 nucleotides read TGCGCCAGCAGCCGCGTAACAGGGGGATCCTACGAGCAGTACTTC. Its translation is CASSRVTGGSYEQYF.

The V gene is TRBV5-6, the J gene TRBJ2-1; D is tentatively TRBD1 or TRBD2 (6 bases each). The ends were cut back, 0 bases at V and 8 bases at J, with 21 bases in the middle. This CDR3 is 17 amino acids long. Germline assignment: CDR1 SGHDT and CDR2 YYEEEE. CDR3 residues: CASSLGWSGAFRDEQFF. In DNA form, the CDR3 reads TGTGCCAGCAGCTTGGGATGGTCGGGGGCTTTTAGAGATGAGCAGTTCTTC.

The CDR3 bases are TGTGCCAGCAGCTTAGGGGGGAGTTTCTCCTACGAGCAGTACTTC. This translates into CASSLGGSFSYEQYF. The V gene is TRBV7-9, the J gene TRBJ2-7, with D perhaps being TRBD1 or TRBD2 (5 bases each). This CDR3 comprises 15 residues. Germline V gene lookup returns CDR1 SEHNR and CDR2 FQNEAQ (reference sequence). V dropped 1 base and J dropped 0 bases, with 10 bases sitting between them.

The chain employs TRBV4-1 and TRBJ1-3, with D uncertain. V lost 6 bases and J 0 bases, leaving 12 bases between the germline ends. The CDR3 runs 15 residues. Germline CDR1 is MGHRA and CDR2 is YSYEKL. The CDR3 DNA sequence: TGCGCCAGCAGTGTCGACATCAGCTCTGGAAACACCATATATTTT. It codes for CASSVDISSGNTIYF.

The gene calls are TRBV5-1 and TRBJ1-4; D is perhaps TRBD1 (5 bases). V lost 4 bases to trimming and J lost 8 bases, with 12 bases between them. The CDR3 extends over 13 amino acids. Germline V gene data show CDR1 as SGHRS and CDR2 as YFSETQ. CDR3 protein: CASSAGLAEKLFF. CDR3 sequence (DNA): TGCGCCAGCAGCGCGGGACTGGCCGAAAAACTGTTTTTT.

The rearrangement uses TRBV11-2 and TRBJ2-7, with 13 bases aligning to TRBD2. Germline lookup yields CDR1 SGHAT and CDR2 FQNNGV. The trim removed 5 bases at V and 3 bases at J, leaving 7 bases unmatched. The length of the CDR3 is 16 residues. The CDR3 sequence: CASSALAGGSSYEQYF. DNA for the CDR3: TGTGCCAGCAGCGCACTAGCGGGAGGGTCGAGCTACGAGCAGTACTTC.

The chain carries TRBV18 and TRBJ1-1; D gene uncertain. The germline V and J ends were trimmed by 6 bases and 0 bases, with 14 bases remaining between them. The CDR3 is made up of 15 amino acids. Per germline, CDR1 KGHSH and CDR2 LQKENI. The CDR3 is CASSPLHPMNTEAFF. The CDR3 coding sequence is TGTGCCAGCTCCCCGCTCCACCCGATGAACACTGAAGCTTTCTTT.

V is TRBV6-1 and J is TRBJ1-2, with no clear D. V dropped 2 bases and J dropped 8 bases, with 9 bases sitting between them. The CDR3 is 12 amino acids. Germline values: CDR1 MNHNS, CDR2 SASEGT. The CDR3 is CASSELRLGYTF. Here the CDR3 DNA reads TGTGCCAGCAGTGAACTACGTCTCGGCTACACCTTC.

This clone was observed a single time. The chain employs TRBV18 and TRBJ1-4; D remains ambiguous. The V and J ends lost 0 bases and 5 bases respectively, with 7 bases between them. CDR1 is KGHSH, CDR2 LQKENI, per germline. The CDR3 sequence is 14 residues long. CDR3 amino acids: CASSPPSDNEKLFF. CDR3 nucleotides: TGTGCCAGCTCACCACCGTCCGACAATGAAAAACTGTTTTTT.

V gene TRBV5-6 combines with J gene TRBJ1-4, with 8 bases that match TRBD1. The trim removed 3 bases at V and 8 bases at J, leaving 6 bases unmatched. CDR3 length: 14 amino acids. The germline CDR1 and CDR2 sequences are SGHDT and YYEEEE. DNA of the CDR3: TGTGCCAGCAGCTGGGGACAGGCGGGAGAAAAACTGTTTTTT. This gives the protein CASSWGQAGEKLFF. Full variable domain (remainder filled in from reference TRBV5-6 and TRBJ1-4): DAGVTQSPTHLIKTRGQQVTLRCSPKSGHDTVSWYQQALGQGPQFIFQYYEEEERQRGNFPDRFSGHQFPNYSSELNVNALLLGDSALYLCASSWGQAGEKLFFGSGTQLSVL.

The chain has TRBV9 and TRBJ2-7; D possibly matches TRBD1 or TRBD2 (7 bases each). The CDR3 sequence is 13 residues long. The V gene lost 5 bases and the J gene lost 5 bases, with 14 bases spanning the gap. The germline V gene has CDR1 SGDLS and CDR2 YYNGEE. CDR3 coding DNA: TGTGCCAGCAGGGGACAGAGCGGGAACGAGCAGTACTTC. Translated, it gives CASRGQSGNEQYF.